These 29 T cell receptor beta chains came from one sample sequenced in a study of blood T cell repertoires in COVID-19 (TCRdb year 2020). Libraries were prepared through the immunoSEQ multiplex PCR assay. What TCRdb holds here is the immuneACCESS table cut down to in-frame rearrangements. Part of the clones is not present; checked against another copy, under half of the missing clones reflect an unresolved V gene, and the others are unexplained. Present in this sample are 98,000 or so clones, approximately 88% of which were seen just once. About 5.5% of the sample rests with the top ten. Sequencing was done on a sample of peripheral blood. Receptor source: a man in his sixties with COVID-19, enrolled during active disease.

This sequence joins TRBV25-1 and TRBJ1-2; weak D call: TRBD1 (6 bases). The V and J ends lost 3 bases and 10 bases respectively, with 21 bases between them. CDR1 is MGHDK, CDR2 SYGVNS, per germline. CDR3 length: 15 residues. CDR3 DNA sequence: TGTGCCAGCAGTGATACGGACAGACCTAAGGACTTCTACACCTTC. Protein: CASSDTDRPKDFYTF.

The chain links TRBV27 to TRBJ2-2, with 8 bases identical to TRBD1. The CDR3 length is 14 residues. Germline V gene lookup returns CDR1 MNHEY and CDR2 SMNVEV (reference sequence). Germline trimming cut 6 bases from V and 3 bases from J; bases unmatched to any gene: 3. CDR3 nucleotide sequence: TGTGCCAGCAGCCGACAGGGGTACACCGGGGAGCTGTTTTTT. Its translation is CASSRQGYTGELFF.

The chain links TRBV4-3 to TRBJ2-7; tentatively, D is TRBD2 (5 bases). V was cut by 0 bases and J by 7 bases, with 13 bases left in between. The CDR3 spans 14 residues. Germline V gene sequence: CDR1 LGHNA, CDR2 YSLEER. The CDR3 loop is CASSQDRVAREQYF. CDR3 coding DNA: TGCGCCAGCAGCCAAGATAGAGTAGCGCGGGAGCAGTACTTC.

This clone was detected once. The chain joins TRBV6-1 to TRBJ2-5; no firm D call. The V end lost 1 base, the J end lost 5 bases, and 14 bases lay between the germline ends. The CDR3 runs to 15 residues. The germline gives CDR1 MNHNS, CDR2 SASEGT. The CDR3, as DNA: TGTGCCAGCAGTGAAGAGAGCAAAAGCTGGGAGACCCAGTACTTC. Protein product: CASSEESKSWETQYF.

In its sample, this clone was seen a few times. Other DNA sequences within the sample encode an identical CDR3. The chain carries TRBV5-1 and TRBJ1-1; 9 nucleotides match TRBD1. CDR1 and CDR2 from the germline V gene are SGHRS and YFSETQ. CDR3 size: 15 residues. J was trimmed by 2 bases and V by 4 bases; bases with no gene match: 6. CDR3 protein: CASSRTGVGNTEAFF. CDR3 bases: TGCGCCAGCAGCAGGACAGGGGTTGGTAACACTGAAGCTTTCTTT.

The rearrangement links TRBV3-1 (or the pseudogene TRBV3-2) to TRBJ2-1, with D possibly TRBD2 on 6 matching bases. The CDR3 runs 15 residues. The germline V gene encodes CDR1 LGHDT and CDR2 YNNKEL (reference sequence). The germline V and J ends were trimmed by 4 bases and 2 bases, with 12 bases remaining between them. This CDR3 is CASSPGAGPYNEQFF. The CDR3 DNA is TGTGCCAGCAGCCCCGGGGCGGGACCCTACAATGAGCAGTTCTTC.

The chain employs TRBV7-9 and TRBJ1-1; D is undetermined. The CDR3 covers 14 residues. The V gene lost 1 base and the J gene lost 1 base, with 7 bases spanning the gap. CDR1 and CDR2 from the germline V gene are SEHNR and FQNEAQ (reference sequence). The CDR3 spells CASSLVRGNTEAFF. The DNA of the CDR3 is TGTGCCAGCAGCTTAGTTCGGGGGAACACTGAAGCTTTCTTT.

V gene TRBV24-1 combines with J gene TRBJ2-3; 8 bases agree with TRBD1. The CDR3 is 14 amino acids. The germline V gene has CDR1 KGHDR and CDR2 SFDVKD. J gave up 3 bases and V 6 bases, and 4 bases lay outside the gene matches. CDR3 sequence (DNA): TGTGCCACCAGTTGGACAGGGATGACAGATACGCAGTATTTT. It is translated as CATSWTGMTDTQYF.

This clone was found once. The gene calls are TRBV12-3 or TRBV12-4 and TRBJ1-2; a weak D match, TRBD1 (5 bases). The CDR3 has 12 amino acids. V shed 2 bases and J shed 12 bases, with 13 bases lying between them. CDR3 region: CASSLLGGKHTF. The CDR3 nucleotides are TGTGCCAGCAGTTTACTGGGGGGTAAACACACCTTC.

The CDR3 bases are TGTGCCAGCAGTTCTCTAGCGGGCCCCTACGAGCAGTACTTC. It translates to CASSSLAGPYEQYF. The V gene is TRBV6-5, the J gene TRBJ2-7; 8 bases line up with TRBD2. Looked up from germline, CDR1 is MNHEY and CDR2 is SVGAGI. This CDR3 comprises 14 residues. Trimming removed 4 bases from V and 2 bases from J; junction bases left unmatched: 4.

In DNA form, the CDR3 reads TGTGCCAGCACCTACGGGGGGGGATTAATTGAAGCTTTCTTT. This translates into CASTYGGGLIEAFF. This sequence joins TRBV11-2 and TRBJ1-1, with D tentatively TRBD1 (5 bases). CDR3 size: 14 residues. Trimming took off 7 bases at V and 7 bases at J, with 19 bases between the two ends. Germline V CDR1 and CDR2: SGHAT, FQNNGV.

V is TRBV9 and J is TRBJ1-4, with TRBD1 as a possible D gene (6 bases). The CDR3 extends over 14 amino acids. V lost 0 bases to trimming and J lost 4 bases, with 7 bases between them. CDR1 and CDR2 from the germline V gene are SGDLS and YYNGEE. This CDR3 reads CASSVEGGNEKLFF. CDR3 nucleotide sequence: TGTGCCAGCAGCGTAGAAGGGGGTAATGAAAAACTGTTTTTT.

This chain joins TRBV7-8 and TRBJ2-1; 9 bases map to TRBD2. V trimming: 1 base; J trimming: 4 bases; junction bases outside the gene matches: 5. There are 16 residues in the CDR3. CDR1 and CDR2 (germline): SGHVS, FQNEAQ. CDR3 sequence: CASSLEAGGPYNEQFF. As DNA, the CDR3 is TGTGCCAGCAGCTTAGAGGCGGGAGGGCCTTACAATGAGCAGTTCTTC.

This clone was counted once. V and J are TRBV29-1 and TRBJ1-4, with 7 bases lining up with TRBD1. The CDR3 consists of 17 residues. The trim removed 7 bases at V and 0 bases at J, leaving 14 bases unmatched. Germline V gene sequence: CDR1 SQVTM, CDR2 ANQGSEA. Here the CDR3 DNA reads TGCAGCGGGGGAGGGGGACAGACCAAATCAACTAATGAAAAACTGTTTTTT. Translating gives CSGGGGQTKSTNEKLFF.

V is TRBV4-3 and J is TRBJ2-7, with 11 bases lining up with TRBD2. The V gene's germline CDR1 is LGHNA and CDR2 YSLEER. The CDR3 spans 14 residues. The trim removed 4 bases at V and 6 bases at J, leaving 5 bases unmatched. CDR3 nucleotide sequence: TGCGCCAGCAGCCTACTAGCGGGAGTCTCCGAGCAGTACTTC. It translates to CASSLLAGVSEQYF.

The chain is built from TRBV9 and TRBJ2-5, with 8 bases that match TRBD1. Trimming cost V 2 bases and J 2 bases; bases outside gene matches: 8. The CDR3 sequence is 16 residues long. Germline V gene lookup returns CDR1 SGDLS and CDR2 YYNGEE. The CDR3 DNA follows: TGTGCCAGCAGCGTCGCCGGGACAGGAATACAAGAGACCCAGTACTTC. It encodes CASSVAGTGIQETQYF.

CDR3 sequence reads: CASSNRDNTDTQYF. DNA of the CDR3: TGTGCCAGCAGCAACCGGGACAACACAGATACGCAGTATTTT. This sequence joins TRBV7-2 and TRBJ2-3; D might be TRBD1 (6 bases). The germline V gene encodes CDR1 SGHTA and CDR2 FQGNSA. V was shortened by 5 bases and J by 2 bases, with 11 bases between the two germline ends. The CDR3 is 14 amino acids.

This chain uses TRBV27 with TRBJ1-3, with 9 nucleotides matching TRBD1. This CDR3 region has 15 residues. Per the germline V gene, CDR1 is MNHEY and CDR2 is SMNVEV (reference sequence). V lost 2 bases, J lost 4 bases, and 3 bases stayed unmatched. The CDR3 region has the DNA TGTGCCAGCAGTTTACGACAGGGGGGCGGAAACACCATATATTTT. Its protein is CASSLRQGGGNTIYF.

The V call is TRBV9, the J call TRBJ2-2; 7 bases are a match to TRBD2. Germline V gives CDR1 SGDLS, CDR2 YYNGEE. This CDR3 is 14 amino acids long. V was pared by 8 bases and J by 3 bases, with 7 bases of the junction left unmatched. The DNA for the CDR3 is TGTGCCAGTTCAAGGGACTACCACACCGGGGAGCTGTTTTTT. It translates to CASSRDYHTGELFF. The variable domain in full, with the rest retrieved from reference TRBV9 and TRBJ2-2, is DSGVTQTPKHLITATGQRVTLRCSPRSGDLSVYWYQQSLDQGLQFLIQYYNGEERAKGNILERFSAQQFPDLHSELNLSSLELGDSALYFCASSRDYHTGELFFGEGSRLTVL.

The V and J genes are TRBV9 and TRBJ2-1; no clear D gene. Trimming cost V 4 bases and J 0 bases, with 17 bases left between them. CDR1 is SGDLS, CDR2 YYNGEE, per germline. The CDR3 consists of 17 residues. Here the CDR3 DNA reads TGTGCCAGCAGCCCCCAGGCGAAGACGCCCTCCTACAATGAGCAGTTCTTC. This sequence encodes CASSPQAKTPSYNEQFF.

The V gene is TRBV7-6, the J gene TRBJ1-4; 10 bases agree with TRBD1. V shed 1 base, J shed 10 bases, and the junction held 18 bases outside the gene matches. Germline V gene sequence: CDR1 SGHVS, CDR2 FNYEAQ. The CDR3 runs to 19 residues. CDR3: CASSLVRPGTGEGTSKLFF. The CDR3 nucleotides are TGTGCCAGCAGCTTAGTGCGTCCCGGGACAGGGGAGGGGACGTCAAAACTGTTTTTT. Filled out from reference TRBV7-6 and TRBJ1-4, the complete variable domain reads GAGVSQSPRYKVTKRGQDVALRCDPISGHVSLYWYRQALGQGPEFLTYFNYEAQQDKSGLPNDRFSAERPEGSISTLTIQRTEQRDSAMYRCASSLVRPGTGEGTSKLFFGSGTQLSVL.

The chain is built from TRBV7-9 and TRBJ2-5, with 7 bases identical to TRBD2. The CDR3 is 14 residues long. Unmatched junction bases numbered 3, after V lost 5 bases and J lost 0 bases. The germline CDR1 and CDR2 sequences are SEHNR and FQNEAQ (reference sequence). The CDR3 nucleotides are TGTGCCAGCAGCCCCAGCGGGAACCAAGAGACCCAGTACTTC. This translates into CASSPSGNQETQYF.

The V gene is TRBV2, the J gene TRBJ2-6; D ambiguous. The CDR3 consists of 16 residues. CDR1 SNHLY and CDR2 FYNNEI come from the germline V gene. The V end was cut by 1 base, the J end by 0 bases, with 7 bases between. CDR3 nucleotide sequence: TGTGCCAGCAGTGAAGGGGCGAGCTCTGGGGCCAACGTCCTGACTTTC. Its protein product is CASSEGASSGANVLTF.

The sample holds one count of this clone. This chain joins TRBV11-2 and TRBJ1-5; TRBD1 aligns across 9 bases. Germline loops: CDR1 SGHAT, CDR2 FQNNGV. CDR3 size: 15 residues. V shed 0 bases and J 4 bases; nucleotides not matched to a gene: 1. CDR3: CASSLDGQGNQPQHF. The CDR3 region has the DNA TGTGCCAGCAGCTTAGATGGACAGGGGAATCAGCCCCAGCATTTT. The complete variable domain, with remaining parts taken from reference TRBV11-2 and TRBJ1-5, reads EAGVAQSPRYKIIEKRQSVAFWCNPISGHATLYWYQQILGQGPKLLIQFQNNGVVDDSQLPKDRFSAERLKGVDSTLKIQPAKLEDSAVYLCASSLDGQGNQPQHFGDGTRLSIL.

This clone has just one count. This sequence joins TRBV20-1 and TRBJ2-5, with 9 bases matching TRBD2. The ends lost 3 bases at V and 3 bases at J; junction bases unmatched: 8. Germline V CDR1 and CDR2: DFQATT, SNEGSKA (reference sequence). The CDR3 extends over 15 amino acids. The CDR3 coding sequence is TGCAGTGCTAGTAGAACTAGCGGGTTGAAAGAGACCCAGTACTTC. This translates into CSASRTSGLKETQYF.

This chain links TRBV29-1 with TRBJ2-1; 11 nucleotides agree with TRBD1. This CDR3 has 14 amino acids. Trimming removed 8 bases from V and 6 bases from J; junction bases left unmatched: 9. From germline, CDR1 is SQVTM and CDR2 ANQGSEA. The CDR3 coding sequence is TGCAGCTCCCTCGGGGACAGGGGGGGCAATGAGCAGTTCTTC. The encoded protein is CSSLGDRGGNEQFF.

The CDR3: CASSADRGGYGYTF. The CDR3 DNA reads as TGTGCCAGCAGTGCGGACAGGGGGGGCTATGGCTACACCTTC. This chain links TRBV6-6 with TRBJ1-2; TRBD1 matches at 10 bases. CDR3 length: 14 residues. CDR1 is MNHNY, CDR2 SVGAGI, per germline (reference sequence). J gave up 4 bases and V 5 bases, and 4 bases lay outside the gene matches.

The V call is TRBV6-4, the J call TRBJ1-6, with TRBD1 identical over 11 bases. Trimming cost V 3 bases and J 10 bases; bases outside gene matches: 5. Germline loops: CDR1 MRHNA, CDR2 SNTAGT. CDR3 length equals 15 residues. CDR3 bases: TGTGCCAGCAGTGAAGGACAGGGGGCTTTGTCACCCCTCCACTTT. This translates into CASSEGQGALSPLHF.

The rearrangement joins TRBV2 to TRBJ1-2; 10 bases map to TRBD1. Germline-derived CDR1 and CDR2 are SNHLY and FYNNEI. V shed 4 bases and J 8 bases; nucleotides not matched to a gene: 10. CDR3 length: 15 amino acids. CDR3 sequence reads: CASSVLGQGVGGYTF. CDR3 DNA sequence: TGTGCCAGCAGTGTTCTTGGACAGGGGGTCGGAGGCTACACCTTC.